A few counts support the clone carrying this TCR beta chain. A second about 6 to 11 cycle PCR used barcoded and J-beta primers. Using its own MiXCR run on the 5' RACE reads, TCRdb lists one record per CDR3 protein. The table has about 940,000 distinct CDR3 sequences, around 48% seen once. This entry belongs to a study of blood T cells in healthy people across ages. Trimming pared 5 bases from V and 2 bases from J, leaving 15 bases between. CDR3 length: 15 residues. Germline CDR1 MNHNY, CDR2 SVGAGI (reference sequence). The clonotype comes from a man between 25 and 39 years old in good health. The sequencing sample was made of blood. V gene TRBV6-6 combines with J gene TRBJ2-5, with a tentative D call TRBD2 (6 bases). CDR3 sequence (DNA): TGTGCCAGCAGTGGGACTCCGGTGTGGCAAGAGACCCAGTACTTC. Protein: CASSGTPVWQETQYF.